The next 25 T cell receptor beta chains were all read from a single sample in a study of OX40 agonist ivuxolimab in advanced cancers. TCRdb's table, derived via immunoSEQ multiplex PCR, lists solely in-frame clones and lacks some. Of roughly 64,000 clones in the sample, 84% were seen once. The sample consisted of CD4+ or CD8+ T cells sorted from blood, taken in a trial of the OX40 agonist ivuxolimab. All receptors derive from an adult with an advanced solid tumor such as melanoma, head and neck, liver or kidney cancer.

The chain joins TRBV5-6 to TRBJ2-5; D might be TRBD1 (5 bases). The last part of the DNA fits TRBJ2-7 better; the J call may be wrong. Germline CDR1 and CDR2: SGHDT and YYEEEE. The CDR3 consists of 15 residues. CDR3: CASSLTGAVPYEQYF. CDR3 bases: TGTGCCAGCAGCTTAACTGGGGCTGTACCCTACGAGCAGTACTTC.

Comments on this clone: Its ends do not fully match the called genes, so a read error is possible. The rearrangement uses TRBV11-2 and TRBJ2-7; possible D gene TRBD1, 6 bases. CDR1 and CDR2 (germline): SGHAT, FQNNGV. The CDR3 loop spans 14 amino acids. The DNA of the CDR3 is TGTGCCAGCAGCCCGACAGGACGGTCCTCCGAGCAGTACTTC. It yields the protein CASSPTGRSSEQYF.

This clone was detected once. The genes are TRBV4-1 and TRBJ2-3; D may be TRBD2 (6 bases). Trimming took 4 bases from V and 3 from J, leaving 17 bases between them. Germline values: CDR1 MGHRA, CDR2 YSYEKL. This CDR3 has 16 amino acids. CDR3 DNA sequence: TGCGCCAGCAGCCCCCTCGGTGGCGGGATTACAGATACGCAGTATTTT. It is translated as CASSPLGGGITDTQYF.

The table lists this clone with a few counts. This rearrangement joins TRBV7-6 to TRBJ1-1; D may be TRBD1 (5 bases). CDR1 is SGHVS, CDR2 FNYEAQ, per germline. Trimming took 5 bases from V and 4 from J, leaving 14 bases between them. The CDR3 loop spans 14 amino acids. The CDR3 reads CASSAGPQITEAFF. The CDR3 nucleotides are TGTGCCAGCAGCGCAGGGCCACAAATCACTGAAGCTTTCTTT.

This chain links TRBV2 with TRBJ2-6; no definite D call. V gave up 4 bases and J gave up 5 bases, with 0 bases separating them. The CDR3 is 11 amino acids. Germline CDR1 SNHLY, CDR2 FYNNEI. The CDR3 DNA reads TGTGCCAGCAGTGGGGCCAACGTCCTGACTTTC. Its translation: CASSGANVLTF.

The CDR3 nucleotides are TGTGCCAGCAGCGTAGAAGGGACGGATACCGGGGAGCTGTTTTTT. Amino acid sequence: CASSVEGTDTGELFF. The chain joins TRBV9 to TRBJ2-2; D assignment may be TRBD1 or TRBD2 (5 bases each). V was cut by 0 bases and J by 5 bases, with 11 bases left in between. Germline CDR1 and CDR2: SGDLS and YYNGEE. CDR3 size: 15 residues. Full variable domain (missing parts from reference TRBV9 and TRBJ2-2): DSGVTQTPKHLITATGQRVTLRCSPRSGDLSVYWYQQSLDQGLQFLIQYYNGEERAKGNILERFSAQQFPDLHSELNLSSLELGDSALYFCASSVEGTDTGELFFGEGSRLTVL.

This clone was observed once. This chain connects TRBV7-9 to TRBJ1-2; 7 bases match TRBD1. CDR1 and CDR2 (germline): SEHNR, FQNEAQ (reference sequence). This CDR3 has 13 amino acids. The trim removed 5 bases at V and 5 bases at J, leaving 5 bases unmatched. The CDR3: CASSPRDRYGYTF. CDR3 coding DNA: TGTGCCAGCAGCCCCAGGGACAGATATGGCTACACCTTC.

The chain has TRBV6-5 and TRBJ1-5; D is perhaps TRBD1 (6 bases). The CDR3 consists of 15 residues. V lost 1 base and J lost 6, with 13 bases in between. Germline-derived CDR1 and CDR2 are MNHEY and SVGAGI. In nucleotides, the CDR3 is TGTGCCAGCAGTTACTTTCGGGGGCTAGTTCAGCCCCAGCATTTT. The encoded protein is CASSYFRGLVQPQHF.

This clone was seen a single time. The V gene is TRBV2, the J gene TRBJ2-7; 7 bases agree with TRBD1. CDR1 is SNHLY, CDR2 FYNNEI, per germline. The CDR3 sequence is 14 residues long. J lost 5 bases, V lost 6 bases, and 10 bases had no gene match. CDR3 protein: CASRDLRQGNEQYF. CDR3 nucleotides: TGTGCCAGCAGGGATTTAAGACAGGGCAACGAGCAGTACTTC. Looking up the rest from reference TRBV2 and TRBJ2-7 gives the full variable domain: EPEVTQTPSHQVTQMGQEVILRCVPISNHLYFYWYRQILGQKVEFLVSFYNNEISEKSEIFDDQFSVERPDGSNFTLKIRSTKLEDSAMYFCASRDLRQGNEQYFGPGTRLTVT.

In DNA form, the CDR3 reads TGTGCCAGCAGTCGATCAGAGAACACTGAAGCTTTCTTT. Protein: CASSRSENTEAFF. The rearrangement uses TRBV2 and TRBJ1-1, with D hard to call. The germline V and J ends were trimmed by 5 bases and 1 base, with 8 bases remaining between them. CDR3 size: 13 residues. Germline CDR1 reads SNHLY; CDR2 reads FYNNEI. The full variable domain, its missing parts supplied by reference TRBV2 and TRBJ1-1, is EPEVTQTPSHQVTQMGQEVILRCVPISNHLYFYWYRQILGQKVEFLVSFYNNEISEKSEIFDDQFSVERPDGSNFTLKIRSTKLEDSAMYFCASSRSENTEAFFGQGTRLTVV.

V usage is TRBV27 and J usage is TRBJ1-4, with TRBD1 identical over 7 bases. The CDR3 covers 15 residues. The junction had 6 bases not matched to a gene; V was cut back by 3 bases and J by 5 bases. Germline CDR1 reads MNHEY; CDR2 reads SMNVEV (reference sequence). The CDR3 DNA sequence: TGTGCCAGCAGTTTTTACCGGGACAGCAATGAAAAACTGTTTTTT. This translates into CASSFYRDSNEKLFF.

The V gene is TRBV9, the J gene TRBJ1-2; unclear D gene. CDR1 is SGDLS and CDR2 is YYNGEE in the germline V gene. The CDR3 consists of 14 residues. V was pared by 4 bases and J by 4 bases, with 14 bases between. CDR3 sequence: CASSPSGRTYGYTF. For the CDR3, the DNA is TGTGCCAGCAGCCCGAGCGGTAGGACCTATGGCTACACCTTC. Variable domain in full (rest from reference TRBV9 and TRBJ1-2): DSGVTQTPKHLITATGQRVTLRCSPRSGDLSVYWYQQSLDQGLQFLIQYYNGEERAKGNILERFSAQQFPDLHSELNLSSLELGDSALYFCASSPSGRTYGYTFGSGTRLTVV.

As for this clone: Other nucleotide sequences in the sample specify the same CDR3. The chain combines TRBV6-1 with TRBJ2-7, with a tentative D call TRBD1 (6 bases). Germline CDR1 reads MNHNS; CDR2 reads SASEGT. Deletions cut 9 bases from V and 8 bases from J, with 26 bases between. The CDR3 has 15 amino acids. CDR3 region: CASSPIPDRITQQYF. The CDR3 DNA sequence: TGTGCCAGTAGTCCGATCCCAGACAGGATTACCCAGCAGTACTTC.

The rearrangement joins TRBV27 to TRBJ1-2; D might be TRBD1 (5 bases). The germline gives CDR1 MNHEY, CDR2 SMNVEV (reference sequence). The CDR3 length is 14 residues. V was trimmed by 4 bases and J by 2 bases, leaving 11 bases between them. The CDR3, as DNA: TGTGCCAGCAGTTCCAACGGGGGAAACTATGGCTACACCTTC. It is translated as CASSSNGGNYGYTF.

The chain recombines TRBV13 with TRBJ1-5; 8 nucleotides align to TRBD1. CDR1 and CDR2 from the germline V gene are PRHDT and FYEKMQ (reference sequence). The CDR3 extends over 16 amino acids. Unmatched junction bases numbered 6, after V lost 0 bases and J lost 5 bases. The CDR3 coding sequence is TGTGCCAGCAGCTTAGGACGACAGGGGTCGGATCAGCCCCAGCATTTT. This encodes CASSLGRQGSDQPQHF.

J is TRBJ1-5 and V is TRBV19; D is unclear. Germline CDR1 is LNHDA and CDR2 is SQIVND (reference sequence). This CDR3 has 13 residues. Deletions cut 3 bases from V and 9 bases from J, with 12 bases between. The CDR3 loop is CASSIFGLGPQHF. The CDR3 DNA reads TGTGCCAGTAGTATCTTTGGTTTGGGGCCCCAGCATTTT.

CDR3 residues: CASSMGASGQEITTQYF. The CDR3 DNA is TGTGCCAGCAGCATGGGTGCCAGCGGACAGGAGATCACTACGCAGTATTTT. The chain carries TRBV21-1 and TRBJ2-3; the DNA was not compared with TRBD1, the D call given in the table. TRBV21-1 represents a pseudogene. CDR3 length: 17 residues.

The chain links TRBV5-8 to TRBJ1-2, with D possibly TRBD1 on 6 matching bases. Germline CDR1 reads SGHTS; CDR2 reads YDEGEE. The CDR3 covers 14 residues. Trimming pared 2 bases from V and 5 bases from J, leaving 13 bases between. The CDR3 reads CASSFGGLGYGYTF. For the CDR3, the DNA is TGTGCCAGCAGCTTCGGGGGGCTAGGATATGGCTACACCTTC. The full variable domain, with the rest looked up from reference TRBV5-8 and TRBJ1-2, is EAGVTQSPTHLIKTRGQQATLRCSPISGHTSVYWYQQALGLGLQFLLWYDEGEERNRGNFPPRFSGRQFPNYSSELNVNALELEDSALYLCASSFGGLGYGYTFGSGTRLTVV.

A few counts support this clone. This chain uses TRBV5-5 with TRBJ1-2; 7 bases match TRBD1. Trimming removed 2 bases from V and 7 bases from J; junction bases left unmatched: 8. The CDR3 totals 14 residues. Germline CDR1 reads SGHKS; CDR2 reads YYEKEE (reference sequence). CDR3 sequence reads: CASSLGGGDSGYTF. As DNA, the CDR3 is TGTGCCAGCAGCTTAGGGGGCGGGGATTCTGGCTACACCTTC.

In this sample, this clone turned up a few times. In DNA, the CDR3 is TGTGCCAGCTCACTGTCGGGGCAGGGGGACGAGCAGTACTTC. Residues: CASSLSGQGDEQYF. This chain connects TRBV18 to TRBJ2-7; 7 bases align to TRBD1. CDR1 is KGHSH, CDR2 LQKENI, per germline. This CDR3 region has 14 residues. With 4 bases clipped from V and 5 bases from J, the junction kept 8 bases outside the gene matches.

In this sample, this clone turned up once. This chain's CDR3 is CASSSGRDRSTDTQYF. Here the CDR3 DNA reads TGCGCCAGCAGCTCGGGGAGGGACAGAAGCACAGATACGCAGTATTTT. The chain uses TRBV5-1 and TRBJ2-3; D may be TRBD1 or TRBD2 (7 bases each). V shed 3 bases and J shed 0 bases, with 14 bases lying between them. Germline values: CDR1 SGHRS, CDR2 YFSETQ. The CDR3 spans 16 residues.

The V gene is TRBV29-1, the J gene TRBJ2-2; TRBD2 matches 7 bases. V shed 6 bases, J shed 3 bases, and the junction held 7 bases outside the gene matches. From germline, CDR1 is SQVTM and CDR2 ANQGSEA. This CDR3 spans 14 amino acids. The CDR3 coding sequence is TGCAGCGTGCGGGTAGGGAGGGACACCGGGGAGCTGTTTTTT. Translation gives CSVRVGRDTGELFF.

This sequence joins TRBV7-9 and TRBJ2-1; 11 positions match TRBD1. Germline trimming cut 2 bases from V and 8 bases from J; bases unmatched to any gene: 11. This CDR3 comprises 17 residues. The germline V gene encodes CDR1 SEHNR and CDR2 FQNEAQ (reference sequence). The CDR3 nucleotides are TGTGCCAGCAGCTTATCAGGACAGGGGGCGTTCATCGATGAGCAGTTCTTC. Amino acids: CASSLSGQGAFIDEQFF.

The CDR3 DNA reads TGTGCCAGCAGTGTGCCTTCTCAGCCCCAGCATTTT. Translation gives CASSVPSQPQHF. V is TRBV28 and J is TRBJ1-5; D is undetermined. V lost 5 bases, J lost 6 bases, and 8 bases lay in between. The CDR3 is 12 amino acids. CDR1 MDHEN and CDR2 SYDVKM come from the germline V gene.

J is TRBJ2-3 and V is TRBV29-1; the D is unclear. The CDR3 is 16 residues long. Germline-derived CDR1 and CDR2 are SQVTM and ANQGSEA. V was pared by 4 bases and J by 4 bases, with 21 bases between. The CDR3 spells CSVAFLTLDGSDTQYF. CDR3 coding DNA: TGCAGCGTTGCTTTTCTAACGTTGGACGGATCAGATACGCAGTATTTT.